This TCR beta chain is from a study of cytomegalovirus exposure and HLA in healthy donors. Study results and caveats: A later analysis linked 15,000 to 20,000 TCR beta sequences to HLA alleles at 0.05 false discovery rate.

PCR used 60 Vbeta primers and 13 Jbeta primers. Profiled with immunoSEQ multiplex PCR; TCRdb holds only in-frame clones, not every one. The table includes around 170,000 clones, roughly 83% detected once. This clone has more than one count but fewer than ten. Its antigen is undetermined. Looked up from germline, CDR1 is SGHRS and CDR2 is YFSETQ. Trimming pared 4 bases from V and 6 bases from J, leaving 13 bases between. CDR3 length equals 14 residues. The sequence came from a woman between 18 and 29 years old in good health and CMV-seronegative. The chain is built from TRBV5-1 and TRBJ2-2; no reliable D call. The sample was PBMCs. CDR3 DNA sequence: TGCGCCAGCAGCGTAGACCCGGGTCCCGGGGAGCTGTTTTTT. This encodes CASSVDPGPGELFF.